This TCR beta chain was sequenced for a study of T cell repertoires in cytomegalovirus infection. Study outcomes and limitations: HLA-C-restricted CMV clonotypes gave the most frequent clonotype in two of eight donors.

This clonotype was seen a handful of times. The antigen is unknown. Germline V gives CDR1 SGHAT, CDR2 FQNNGV. The CDR3 covers 11 residues. V gave up 5 bases and J gave up 8 bases, with 9 bases separating them. Using its own MiXCR run on the reads, TCRdb lists one record per CDR3 protein. The sample records approximately 730,000 distinct CDR3 sequences, 25% to 30% being singletons. The source is a human donor in good health (CMV status not recorded). Some clones in this sample may be carry-over from other donors' samples. The source was cultured CD8+ T cells from PBMCs, collected from culture after CMV antigen stimulation. This chain uses TRBV11-2 with TRBJ1-1; D is perhaps TRBD1 (5 bases). The CDR3 DNA sequence: TGTGCCAGCAGCCGTTACAGGGAAGCTTTCTTT. Translated, it gives CASSRYREAFF.